This T cell receptor (beta chain) derives from a study of CD8 T cells in ankylosing spondylitis. MiXCR, applied by TCRdb to the 5' RACE reads, yields one record per CDR3 protein. The data show 400,000 or so distinct CDR3 sequences, 25% to 30% seen once. This clonotype appeared many times. The antigen remains unidentified. Study findings and constraints: Characteristic, it appeared, of ankylosing spondylitis blood was a TCR beta motif of roughly 8 highly homologous variants.

Specimen: blood, either unsorted or a sorted T cell fraction (not recorded which). The TCR was taken from a male donor with ankylosing spondylitis.

This chain's CDR3 is CSPGQGNDEQYF. CDR3 nucleotides: TGCAGTCCGGGACAGGGGAATGACGAGCAGTACTTC. This sequence joins TRBV20-1 and TRBJ2-7; 10 positions agree with TRBD1. V shed 8 bases and J 5 bases; nucleotides not matched to a gene: 6. Germline lookup yields CDR1 DFQATT and CDR2 SNEGSKA (reference sequence). The CDR3 extends over 12 amino acids.